This entry features one TCR beta chain sequence. Its antigen is undetermined. The data were obtained in a study of T-cell memory formation after mild COVID-19. At the level of the study: Clustering of TCRs was largely donor specific. Study results and caveats: What remained unconfirmed was the SARS-CoV-2 specificity of second-wave clones peaking on day 37. Clones contracting day 15 to 85 were balanced CD4/CD8; later expanders leaned CD4+.

TCR alpha and TCR beta cDNA libraries carrying sample barcodes and UMIs came from 5'RACE with constant-segment primers. Each CDR3 protein gets one entry after TCRdb re-called the 5' RACE reads with MiXCR. The repertoire holds around 370,000 distinct CDR3 sequences, with more than 20% as singletons. CDR3 length: 18 residues. V was clipped by 4 bases and J by 2 bases; unmatched bases: 11. Germline V gene data show CDR1 as LGHDT and CDR2 as YNNKEL (reference sequence). The receptor's source is an adult woman who had mild COVID-19 (a few samples of this study predate the infection). Cell type and time point are not known. The sample was PBMCs or a T cell subset sorted from them (not recorded which). The V call is TRBV3-1, the J call TRBJ2-2, with 9 bases identical to TRBD2. CDR3 nucleotides: TGTGCCAGCAGCCTTAATACGTTTAGCGGGAGAAACACCGGGGAGCTGTTTTTT. Residues: CASSLNTFSGRNTGELFF.